These T cell receptor beta chains were read from a single sample in a study of blood T cell repertoires in COVID-19. The repertoire was sequenced with immunoSEQ multiplex PCR; TCRdb's copy has only in-frame clones and lacks some. This table holds approximately 220,000 clones, about 87% found once. Material: PBMCs or T cells enriched from blood (not recorded which). The receptors originated from a man aged 25-45 years who had recovered from COVID-19. Each CDR3 is given with its conserved first and last residue. The order of the fields is clone size, D gene, J gene, CDR3 length, V gene, CDR3 protein, CDR3 DNA. The D gene is left open where the match is weak. Some rows have no size entry. The others give once, few or many, or a class for an expanded clone.

>-|-|TRBJ2-2|15|TRBV5-8
CASSLPQGNTGELFF
TGTGCCAGCAGCTTGCCACAGGGGAACACCGGGGAGCTGTTTTTT
>-|TRBD1|TRBJ1-5|16|TRBV13
CASSFGARGRNQPQHF
TGTGCCAGCAGCTTTGGTGCTAGGGGGCGGAATCAGCCCCAGCATTTT
>-|-|TRBJ2-7|12|TRBV10-1
CASSELAYEQYF
TGCGCCAGCAGTGAACTGGCCTACGAGCAGTACTTC
>-|TRBD1|TRBJ2-1|15|TRBV7-2
CASSLGDSSYNEQFF
TGTGCCAGCAGCTTAGGGGACAGCTCCTACAATGAGCAGTTCTTC
>once|-|TRBJ2-7|14|TRBV11-3
CASSESGHTYEQYF
TGTGCCAGCAGCGAATCGGGACACACCTACGAGCAGTACTTC
>-|TRBD1|TRBJ1-2|15|TRBV5-4
CASSRTGTGTYGYTF
TGTGCCAGCAGCCGGACAGGTACCGGAACCTATGGCTACACCTTC
>-|-|TRBJ1-5|17|TRBV24-1
CATSDSRQTDSNQPQHF
TGTGCCACCAGTGATTCGAGACAGACCGATAGCAATCAGCCCCAGCATTTT
>-|-|TRBJ1-4|15|TRBV4-3
CASSQNQGQDEKLFF
TGCGCCAGCAGCCAAAATCAGGGCCAGGATGAAAAACTGTTTTTT
>-|-|TRBJ2-1|15|TRBV30
CAWSNVGGTYNEQFF
TGTGCCTGGAGTAATGTGGGGGGAACCTACAATGAGCAGTTCTTC
>-|TRBD1|TRBJ1-1|15|TRBV5-4
CASSTPGTGGTEAFF
TGTGCCAGCAGCACCCCCGGGACAGGGGGAACTGAAGCTTTCTTT
>-|-|TRBJ1-3|16|TRBV28
CASSLSPPSSGNTIYF
TGTGCCAGCAGTTTATCTCCACCTAGCTCTGGAAACACCATATATTTT
>-|-|TRBJ2-7|14|TRBV9
CASSPRRGSNEQYF
TGTGCCAGCAGTCCCCGAAGGGGCAGCAACGAGCAGTACTTC
>once|TRBD2|TRBJ2-1|16|TRBV28
CASSLIGLAGVGEQFF
TGTGCCAGCAGTTTAATTGGACTAGCGGGAGTGGGAGAGCAGTTCTTC
>-|TRBD2|TRBJ2-3|19|TRBV5-8
CASSPPWLGLAGGTDTQYF
TGTGCCAGCAGCCCGCCCTGGTTGGGACTAGCGGGAGGGACAGATACGCAGTATTTT
>-|TRBD1|TRBJ1-2|14|TRBV6-5
CASCRTGYRGGYTF
TGTGCCAGCTGCCGGACAGGGTATCGTGGTGGCTACACCTTC
>-|-|TRBJ2-1|16|TRBV7-7
CASSLGVYTTHNEQFF
TGTGCTAGCAGCTTAGGGGTCTATACTACTCACAATGAGCAGTTCTTC
>-|TRBD2|TRBJ2-7|16|TRBV5-1
CASSLAFASGPYEQYF
TGCGCCAGCAGCTTGGCTTTCGCTAGCGGGCCCTACGAGCAGTACTTC
>-|TRBD1|TRBJ1-5|18|TRBV19
CASSMGTGFYSGHQPQHF
TGTGCCAGTAGTATGGGGACAGGATTTTATAGTGGGCATCAGCCCCAGCATTTT
>-|TRBD1|TRBJ1-5|15|TRBV19
CASTHPGQVNQPQHF
TGTGCCAGTACCCACCCCGGACAGGTCAATCAGCCCCAGCATTTT
>many|-|TRBJ1-2|13|TRBV5-4
CASSTTDGGGYTF
TGTGCCAGCAGTACAACCGACGGGGGTGGCTACACCTTC